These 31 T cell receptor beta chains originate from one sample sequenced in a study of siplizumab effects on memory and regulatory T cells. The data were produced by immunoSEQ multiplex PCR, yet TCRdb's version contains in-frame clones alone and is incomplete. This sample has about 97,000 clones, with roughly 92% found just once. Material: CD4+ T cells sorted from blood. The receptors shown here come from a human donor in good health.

The CDR3 sequence is CASKPPTGGFSGANVLTF. For the CDR3, the DNA is TGTGCCAGCAAGCCACCCACAGGGGGCTTCTCTGGGGCCAACGTCCTGACTTTC. V is TRBV21-1 and J is TRBJ2-6; no DNA check was done on the table's D call, TRBD1. TRBV21-1 is given as a pseudogene. This CDR3 has 18 amino acids.

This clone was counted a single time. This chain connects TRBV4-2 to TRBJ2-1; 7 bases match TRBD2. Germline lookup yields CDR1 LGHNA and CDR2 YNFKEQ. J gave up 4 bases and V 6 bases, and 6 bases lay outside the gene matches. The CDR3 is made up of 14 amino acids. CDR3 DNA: TGTGCCAGCAGGGGCGGGAGAAAATACAATGAGCAGTTCTTC. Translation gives CASRGGRKYNEQFF.

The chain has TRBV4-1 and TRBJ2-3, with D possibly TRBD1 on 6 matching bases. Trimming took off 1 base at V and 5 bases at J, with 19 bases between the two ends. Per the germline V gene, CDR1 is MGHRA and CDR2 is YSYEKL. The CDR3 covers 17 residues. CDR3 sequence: CASSQGFPQGWVDTQYF. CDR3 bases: TGCGCCAGCAGCCAAGGATTCCCACAGGGTTGGGTAGATACGCAGTATTTT.

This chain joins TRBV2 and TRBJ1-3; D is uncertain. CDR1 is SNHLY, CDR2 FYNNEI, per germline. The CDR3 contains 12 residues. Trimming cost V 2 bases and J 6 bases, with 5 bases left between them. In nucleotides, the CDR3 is TGTGCCAGCAGTGAAAGCGAAAACACCATATATTTT. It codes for CASSESENTIYF.

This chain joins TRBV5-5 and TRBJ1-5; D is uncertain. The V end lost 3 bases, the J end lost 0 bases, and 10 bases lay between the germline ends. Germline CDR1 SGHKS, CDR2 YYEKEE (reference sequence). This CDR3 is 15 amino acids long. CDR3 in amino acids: CASSSRIYSNQPQHF. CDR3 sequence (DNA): TGTGCCAGCAGCTCCAGAATTTATAGCAATCAGCCCCAGCATTTT.

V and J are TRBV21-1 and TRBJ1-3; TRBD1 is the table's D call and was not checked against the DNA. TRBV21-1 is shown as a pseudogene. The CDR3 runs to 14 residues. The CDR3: CASSKPQSGNTIYF. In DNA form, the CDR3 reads TGTGCCAGCAGCAAACCCCAGTCTGGAAACACCATATATTTT.

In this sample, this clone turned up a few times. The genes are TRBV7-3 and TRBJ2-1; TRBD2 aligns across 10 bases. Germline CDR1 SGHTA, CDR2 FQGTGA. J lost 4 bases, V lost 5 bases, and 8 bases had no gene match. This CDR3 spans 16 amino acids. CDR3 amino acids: CASSARWTSGYNEQFF. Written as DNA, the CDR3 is TGTGCCAGCAGCGCGCGATGGACTAGCGGATACAATGAGCAGTTCTTC.

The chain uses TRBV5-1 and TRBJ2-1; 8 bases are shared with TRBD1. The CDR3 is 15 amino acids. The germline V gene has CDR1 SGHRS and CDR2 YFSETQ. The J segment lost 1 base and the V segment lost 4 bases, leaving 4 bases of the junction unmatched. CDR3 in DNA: TGCGCCAGCAGCACACGACAGGGGTCCTACAATGAGCAGTTCTTC. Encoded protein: CASSTRQGSYNEQFF.

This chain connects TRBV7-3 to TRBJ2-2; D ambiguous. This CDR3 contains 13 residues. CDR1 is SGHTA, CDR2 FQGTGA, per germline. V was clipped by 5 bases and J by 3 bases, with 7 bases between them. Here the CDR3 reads CASSLSHTGELFF. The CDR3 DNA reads TGTGCCAGCAGCCTATCTCACACCGGGGAGCTGTTTTTT.

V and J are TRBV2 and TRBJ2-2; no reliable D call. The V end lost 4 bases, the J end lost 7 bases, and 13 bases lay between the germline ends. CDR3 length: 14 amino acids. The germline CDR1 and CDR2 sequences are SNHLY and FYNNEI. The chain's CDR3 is CASSGRAWGGELFF. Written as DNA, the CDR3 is TGTGCCAGCAGTGGTCGGGCCTGGGGCGGGGAGCTGTTTTTT.

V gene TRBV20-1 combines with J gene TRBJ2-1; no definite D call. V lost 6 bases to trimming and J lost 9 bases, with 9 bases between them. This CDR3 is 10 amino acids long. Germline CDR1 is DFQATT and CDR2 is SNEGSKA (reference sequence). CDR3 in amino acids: CSAKWGEQFF. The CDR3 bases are TGCAGTGCCAAATGGGGTGAGCAGTTCTTC.

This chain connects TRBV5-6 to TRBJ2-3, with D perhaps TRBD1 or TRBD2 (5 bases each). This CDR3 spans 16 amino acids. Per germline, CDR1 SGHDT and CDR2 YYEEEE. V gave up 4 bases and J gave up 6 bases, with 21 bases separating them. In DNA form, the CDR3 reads TGTGCCAGCAGCCTGGACGGGACCACCTGGAGGGATACGCAGTATTTT. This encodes CASSLDGTTWRDTQYF.

The CDR3 spells CASRRKPGHSNQPQHF. The CDR3 bases are TGTGCCAGCAGGCGGAAACCGGGACACAGCAATCAGCCCCAGCATTTT. The chain is built from TRBV27 and TRBJ1-5, with D possibly matching TRBD1 (6 bases). CDR1 and CDR2 (germline): MNHEY, SMNVEV (reference sequence). The CDR3 runs to 16 residues. V lost 6 bases, J lost 1 base, and 16 bases lay in between.

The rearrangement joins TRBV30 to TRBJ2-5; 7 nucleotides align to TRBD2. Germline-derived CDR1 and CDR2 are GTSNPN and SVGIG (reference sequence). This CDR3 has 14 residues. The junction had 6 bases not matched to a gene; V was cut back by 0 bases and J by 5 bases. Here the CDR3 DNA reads TGTGCCTGGAGTGTTACGGGAGGTGTTGAGACCCAGTACTTC. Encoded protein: CAWSVTGGVETQYF.

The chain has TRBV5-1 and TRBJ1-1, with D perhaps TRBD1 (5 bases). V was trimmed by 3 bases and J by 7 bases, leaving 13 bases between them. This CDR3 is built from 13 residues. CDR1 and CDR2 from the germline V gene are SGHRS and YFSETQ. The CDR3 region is CASSSPDSSEAFF. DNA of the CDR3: TGCGCCAGCAGCTCTCCCGACAGTAGTGAAGCTTTCTTT. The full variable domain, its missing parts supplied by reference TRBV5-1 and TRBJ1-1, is KAGVTQTPRYLIKTRGQQVTLSCSPISGHRSVSWYQQTPGQGLQFLFEYFSETQRNKGNFPGRFSGRQFSNSRSEMNVSTLELGDSALYLCASSSPDSSEAFFGQGTRLTVV.

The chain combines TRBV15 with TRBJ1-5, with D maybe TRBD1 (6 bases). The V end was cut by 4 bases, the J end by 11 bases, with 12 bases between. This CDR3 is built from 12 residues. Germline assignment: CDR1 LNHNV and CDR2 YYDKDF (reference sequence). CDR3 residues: CATSTSEGAQHF. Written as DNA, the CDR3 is TGTGCCACCAGCACCTCGGAGGGGGCCCAGCATTTT.

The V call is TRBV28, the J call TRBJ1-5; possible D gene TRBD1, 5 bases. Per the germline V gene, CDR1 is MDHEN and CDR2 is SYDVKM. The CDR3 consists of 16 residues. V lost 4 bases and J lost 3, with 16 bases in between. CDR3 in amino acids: CASSSASGPNNQPQHF. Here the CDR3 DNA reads TGTGCCAGCAGTTCCGCATCGGGGCCCAACAATCAGCCCCAGCATTTT.

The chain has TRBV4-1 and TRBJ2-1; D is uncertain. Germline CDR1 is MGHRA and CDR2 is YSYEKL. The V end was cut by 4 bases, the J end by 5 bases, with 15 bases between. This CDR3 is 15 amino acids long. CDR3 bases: TGCGCCAGCAGCCCGACGACCGTTGAGAACAATGAGCAGTTCTTC. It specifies CASSPTTVENNEQFF.

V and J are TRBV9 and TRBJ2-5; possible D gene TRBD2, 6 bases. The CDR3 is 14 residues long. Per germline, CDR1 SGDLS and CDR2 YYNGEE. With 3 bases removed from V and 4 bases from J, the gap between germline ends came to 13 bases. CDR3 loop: CASSEVGGVETQYF. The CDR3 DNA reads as TGTGCCAGCAGCGAGGTCGGAGGGGTAGAGACCCAGTACTTC.

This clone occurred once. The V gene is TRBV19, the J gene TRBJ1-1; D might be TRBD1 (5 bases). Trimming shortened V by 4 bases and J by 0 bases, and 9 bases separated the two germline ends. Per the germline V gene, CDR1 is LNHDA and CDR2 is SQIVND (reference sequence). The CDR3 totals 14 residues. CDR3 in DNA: TGTGCCAGTAGTAGGGGGGTTATGAACACTGAAGCTTTCTTT. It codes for CASSRGVMNTEAFF.

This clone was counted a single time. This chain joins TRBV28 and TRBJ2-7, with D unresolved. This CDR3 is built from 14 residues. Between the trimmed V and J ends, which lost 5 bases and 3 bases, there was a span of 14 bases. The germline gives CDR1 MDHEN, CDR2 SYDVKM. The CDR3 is CASSGRNSGYEQYF. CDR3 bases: TGTGCCAGCAGTGGACGGAATTCCGGCTACGAGCAGTACTTC.

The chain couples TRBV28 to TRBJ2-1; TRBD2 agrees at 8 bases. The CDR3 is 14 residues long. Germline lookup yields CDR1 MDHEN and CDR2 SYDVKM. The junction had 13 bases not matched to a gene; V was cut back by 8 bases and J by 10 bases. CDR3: CASRMTGGPREQFF. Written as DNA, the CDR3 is TGTGCCAGCCGTATGACGGGAGGGCCCAGGGAGCAGTTCTTC.

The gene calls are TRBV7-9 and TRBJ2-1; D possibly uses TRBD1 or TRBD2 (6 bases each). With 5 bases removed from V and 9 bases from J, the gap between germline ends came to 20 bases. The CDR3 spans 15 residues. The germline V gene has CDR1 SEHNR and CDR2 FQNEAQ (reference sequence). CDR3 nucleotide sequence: TGTGCCAGCAGCAAGGGGGGACTTAGTGCCGGTGAGCAGTTCTTC. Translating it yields CASSKGGLSAGEQFF. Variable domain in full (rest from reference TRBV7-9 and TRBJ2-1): DTGVSQNPRHKITKRGQNVTFRCDPISEHNRLYWYRQTLGQGPEFLTYFQNEAQLEKSRLLSDRFSAERPKGSFSTLEIQRTEQGDSAMYLCASSKGGLSAGEQFFGPGTRLTVL.

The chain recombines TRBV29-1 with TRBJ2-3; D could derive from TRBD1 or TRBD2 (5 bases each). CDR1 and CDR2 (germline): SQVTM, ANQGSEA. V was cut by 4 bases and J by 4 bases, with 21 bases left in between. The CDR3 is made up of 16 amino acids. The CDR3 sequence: CSVGSVQGVVPDTQYF. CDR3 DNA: TGCAGCGTTGGGTCGGTTCAGGGAGTCGTTCCAGATACGCAGTATTTT.

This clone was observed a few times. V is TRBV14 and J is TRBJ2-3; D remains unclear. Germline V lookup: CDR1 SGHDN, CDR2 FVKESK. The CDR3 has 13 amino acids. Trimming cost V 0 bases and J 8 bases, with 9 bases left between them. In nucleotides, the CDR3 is TGTGCCAGCAGCCAAGAAATCCACGGTACGCAGTATTTT. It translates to CASSQEIHGTQYF.

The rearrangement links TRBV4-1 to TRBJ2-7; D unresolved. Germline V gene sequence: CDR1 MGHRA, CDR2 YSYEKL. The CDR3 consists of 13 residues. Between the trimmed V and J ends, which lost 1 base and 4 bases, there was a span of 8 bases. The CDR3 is CASSQVRSYEQYF. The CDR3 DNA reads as TGCGCCAGCAGCCAAGTCAGGTCGTACGAGCAGTACTTC.

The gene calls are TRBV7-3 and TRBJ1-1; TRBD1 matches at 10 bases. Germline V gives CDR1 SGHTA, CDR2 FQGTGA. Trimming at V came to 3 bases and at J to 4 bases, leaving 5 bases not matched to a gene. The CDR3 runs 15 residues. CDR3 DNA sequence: TGTGCCAGCAGCTTGACAGGGGGCAGAGGCACTGAAGCTTTCTTT. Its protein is CASSLTGGRGTEAFF.

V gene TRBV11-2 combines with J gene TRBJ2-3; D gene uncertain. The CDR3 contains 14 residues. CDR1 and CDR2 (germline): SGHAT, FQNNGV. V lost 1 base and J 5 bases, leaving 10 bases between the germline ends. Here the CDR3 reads CASSLVTWRDTQYF. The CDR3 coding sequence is TGTGCCAGCAGCTTAGTGACGTGGAGAGATACGCAGTATTTT.

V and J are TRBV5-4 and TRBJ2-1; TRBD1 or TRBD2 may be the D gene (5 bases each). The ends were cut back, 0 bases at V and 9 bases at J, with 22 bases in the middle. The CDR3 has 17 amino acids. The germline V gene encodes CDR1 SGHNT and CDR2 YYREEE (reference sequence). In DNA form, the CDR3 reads TGTGCCAGCAGCTTGGTCGGTAGTACTAGATGGGGGAGTGAGCAGTTCTTC. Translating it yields CASSLVGSTRWGSEQFF.

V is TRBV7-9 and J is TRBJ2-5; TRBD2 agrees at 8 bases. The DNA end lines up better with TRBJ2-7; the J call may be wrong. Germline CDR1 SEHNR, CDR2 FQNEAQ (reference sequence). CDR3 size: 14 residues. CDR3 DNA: TGTGCCAGCAGCTTAGCTAGCGGGATCCACGAGCAGTACTTC. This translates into CASSLASGIHEQYF.

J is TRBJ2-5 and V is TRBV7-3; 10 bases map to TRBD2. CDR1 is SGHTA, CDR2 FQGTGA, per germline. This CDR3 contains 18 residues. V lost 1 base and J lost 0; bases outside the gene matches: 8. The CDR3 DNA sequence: TGTGCCAGCAGCTTAAGGGGGCGGACTAGCGGTGACCAAGAGACCCAGTACTTC. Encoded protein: CASSLRGRTSGDQETQYF.